These 18 T cell receptor beta chains originate from one sample sequenced in a study of metastatic and nonmetastatic thyroid tumors. Until they underwent thyroid surgery, no patient had received any treatment. TCRdb redid the clone calls on the PCR reads using MiXCR. The sample carries around 20,000 clones, approximately 11% recorded once. The sequencing sample was made of blood. The origin of the receptors is a female donor with papillary thyroid cancer or a benign thyroid nodule (not recorded which). Some clones in this sample may be carry-over from other donors' samples.

This clone counts as medium-sized (0.01 to 0.1%). This chain joins TRBV6-1 and TRBJ2-7, with 12 bases identical to TRBD2. There are 16 residues in the CDR3. J lost 4 bases, V lost 5 bases, and 9 bases had no gene match. The germline V gene has CDR1 MNHNS and CDR2 SASEGT. The DNA for the CDR3 is TGTGCCAGCAGTAACGGACTAGCGGGACCTGGGTACGAGCAGTACTTC. Translating gives CASSNGLAGPGYEQYF.

The chain carries TRBV7-6 and TRBJ2-2; TRBD1 matches 8 bases. The CDR3 is 16 amino acids. In germline, CDR1 is SGHVS, CDR2 FNYEAQ. The junction had 10 bases not matched to a gene; V was cut back by 5 bases and J by 5 bases. This CDR3 reads CASSPLGGQETGELFF. CDR3 bases: TGTGCCAGCAGCCCCCTAGGGGGACAGGAGACCGGGGAGCTGTTTTTT.

This clone was seen a handful of times. The chain carries TRBV7-6 and TRBJ2-2; TRBD2 might be the D (6 bases). The ends were cut back, 10 bases at V and 4 bases at J, with 13 bases in the middle. This CDR3 region has 13 residues. The germline CDR1 and CDR2 sequences are SGHVS and FNYEAQ. In nucleotides, the CDR3 is TGTGCCACCATATCTAGCGTCACCGGGGAGCTGTTTTTT. Residues: CATISSVTGELFF.

Many counts were recorded for this clone. The chain has TRBV5-1 and TRBJ2-7; D is perhaps TRBD2 (5 bases). Trimming removed 0 bases from V and 3 bases from J, with 7 bases in between. Germline values: CDR1 SGHRS, CDR2 YFSETQ. The CDR3 is 13 amino acids. The CDR3 sequence: CASSLERFYEQYF. The CDR3 coding sequence is TGCGCCAGCAGCTTGGAGCGGTTCTACGAGCAGTACTTC.

This clone has just a few counts. Sequence at one end of the junction differs from germline and may be a read error. V gene TRBV6-5 combines with J gene TRBJ2-2; 7 positions agree with TRBD1. There are 14 residues in the CDR3. Germline values: CDR1 MNHEY, CDR2 SVGAGI. This CDR3 reads CASSYRGRTGELFF. The CDR3 DNA follows: TGTGCCAGCAGTTACAGGGGGCGTACCGGGGAGCTTTTTTTT.

This clone was detected ten times or more. V usage is TRBV11-2 and J usage is TRBJ2-7, with D possibly matching TRBD2 (6 bases). The CDR3 runs 14 residues. Between the trimmed V and J ends, which lost 5 bases and 2 bases, there was a span of 13 bases. Germline loops: CDR1 SGHAT, CDR2 FQNNGV. Here the CDR3 reads CASSDGGVTYEQYF. DNA of the CDR3: TGTGCCAGCAGCGATGGCGGGGTAACCTACGAGCAGTACTTC. The full variable domain, completed using reference TRBV11-2 and TRBJ2-7, is EAGVAQSPRYKIIEKRQSVAFWCNPISGHATLYWYQQILGQGPKLLIQFQNNGVVDDSQLPKDRFSAERLKGVDSTLKIQPAKLEDSAVYLCASSDGGVTYEQYFGPGTRLTVT.

On this clone: Compared with germline, one end of the junction differs, possibly owing to a read error. The CDR3 nucleotides read TGTGCCAGCAGTGCCGTGCAAATGGAGAACCAGTACTTC. Amino acids: CASSAVQMENQYF. This chain uses TRBV6-1 with TRBJ2-5; D unclear. CDR3 size: 13 residues. Germline V gene data show CDR1 as MNHNS and CDR2 as SASEGT.

This clone was detected many times. The chain links TRBV12-5 to TRBJ2-2; possibly TRBD1 for D (6 bases). The CDR3 has 15 residues. Germline V gives CDR1 LGHNT, CDR2 FRNRAP. The V gene lost 1 base and the J gene lost 3 bases, with 9 bases spanning the gap. The CDR3 DNA reads as TGTGCTAGTGGTTTGGGAGACAGGTACACCGGGGAGCTGTTTTTT. This encodes CASGLGDRYTGELFF.

Remarks on this clone: A much larger clone lies one base from this, so it may be a read error. This rearrangement joins TRBV29-1 to TRBJ1-5; D possibly corresponds to TRBD1 (5 bases). This CDR3 has 11 amino acids. V gave up 7 bases and J gave up 16 bases, with 20 bases separating them. The germline gives CDR1 SQVTM, CDR2 ANQGSEA. The CDR3 here is CSGLVKGSHHF. The CDR3 DNA reads as TGCAGCGGTCTGGTAAAGGGGTCACATCATTTT.

This clone was recorded many times. The V gene is TRBV5-1, the J gene TRBJ2-2, with TRBD2 as a possible D gene (6 bases). The CDR3 totals 14 residues. Germline assignment: CDR1 SGHRS and CDR2 YFSETQ. V lost 6 bases and J 6 bases, leaving 15 bases between the germline ends. CDR3 amino acids: CASTTSTRAGELFF. CDR3 in DNA: TGCGCCAGCACCACCTCGACTAGAGCCGGGGAGCTGTTTTTT.

For this clone: This clone may be a read error of a much larger clone one base away. This specimen includes other DNA sequences encoding the same CDR3. The chain links TRBV7-7 to TRBJ2-5, with D unclear. Germline assignment: CDR1 SSHAT and CDR2 FNYEAQ (reference sequence). The CDR3 length is 14 residues. The CDR3 DNA follows: TGTGCTAGCAGCCAAAAGGGTGTTCAAGAGACCCAGTACTTC. Translation gives CASSQKGVQETQYF. The full variable domain, its missing parts supplied by reference TRBV7-7 and TRBJ2-5, is GAGVSQSPRYKVTKRGQDVTLRCDPISSHATLYWYQQALGQGPEFLTYFNYEAQPDKSGLPSDRFSAERPEGSISTLTIQRTEQRDSAMYRCASSQKGVQETQYFGPGTRLLVL.

Many counts were recorded for this clone. The chain carries TRBV5-1 and TRBJ2-3; the D gene is possibly TRBD1 (6 bases). Per the germline V gene, CDR1 is SGHRS and CDR2 is YFSETQ. This CDR3 spans 13 amino acids. V gave up 0 bases and J gave up 5 bases, with 7 bases separating them. CDR3 in DNA: TGCGCCAGCAGCTTGGCCAGGGGAGATACGCAGTATTTT. Encoded protein: CASSLARGDTQYF. The variable domain in full, completed from reference TRBV5-1 and TRBJ2-3, reads KAGVTQTPRYLIKTRGQQVTLSCSPISGHRSVSWYQQTPGQGLQFLFEYFSETQRNKGNFPGRFSGRQFSNSRSEMNVSTLELGDSALYLCASSLARGDTQYFGPGTRLTVL.

This clone was seen repeatedly, ten times or more. The rearrangement joins TRBV3-1 to TRBJ1-3; D gene ambiguous. V was shortened by 7 bases and J by 6 bases, with 13 bases between the two germline ends. The germline V gene has CDR1 LGHDT and CDR2 YNNKEL (reference sequence). The CDR3 sequence is 13 residues long. The CDR3 DNA reads as TGTGCCAGCACCTCGGAGGGAGAAAACACCATATATTTT. Its protein is CASTSEGENTIYF.

In its sample, this clone was seen many times. The rearrangement uses TRBV7-7 and TRBJ2-2; D is unclear. This CDR3 contains 12 residues. V lost 5 bases and J lost 3, with 4 bases in between. Germline CDR1 reads SSHAT; CDR2 reads FNYEAQ (reference sequence). CDR3 nucleotides: TGTGCCAGCAGCATAGACACCGGGGAGCTGTTTTTT. This sequence encodes CASSIDTGELFF. The whole variable domain, filled in from reference TRBV7-7 and TRBJ2-2, reads GAGVSQSPRYKVTKRGQDVTLRCDPISSHATLYWYQQALGQGPEFLTYFNYEAQPDKSGLPSDRFSAERPEGSISTLTIQRTEQRDSAMYRCASSIDTGELFFGEGSRLTVL.

In regard to this clone: A read error may be the cause here, since a much bigger clone is one base away. The DNA for the CDR3 is TGCGCCGGGAGCGGGAGAGGGGCCTACGAGCATTACTTC. It translates to CAGSGRGAYEHYF. The genes are TRBV5-1 and TRBJ2-7, with 8 bases fitting TRBD2. The germline CDR1 and CDR2 sequences are SGHRS and YFSETQ. The CDR3 has 13 amino acids.

V and J are TRBV27 and TRBJ2-1; D uncertain. Germline V gives CDR1 MNHEY, CDR2 SMNVEV (reference sequence). The CDR3 has 12 residues. The V end lost 2 bases, the J end lost 7 bases, and 6 bases lay between the germline ends. The CDR3 DNA is TGTGCCAGCAGTTTAGCTGGGAATGAGCAGTTCTTC. Protein: CASSLAGNEQFF.

This clone was counted ten times or more. This chain links TRBV3-1 with TRBJ2-5; TRBD2 agrees at 12 bases. The CDR3 is 17 amino acids. Losses at the gene ends were 1 base for V and 2 bases for J; bases not matched to a gene: 5. Germline V gives CDR1 LGHDT, CDR2 YNNKEL (reference sequence). The chain's CDR3 is CASSQGTSGTRQETQYF. In nucleotides, the CDR3 is TGTGCCAGCAGCCAAGGGACTAGCGGGACTAGACAAGAGACCCAGTACTTC.

Concerning this clone itself: This CDR3 is also generated by other DNA sequences in the sample. The genes are TRBV7-6 and TRBJ1-2, with a weak D call TRBD1 (6 bases). With 5 bases removed from V and 4 bases from J, the gap between germline ends came to 14 bases. The CDR3 is 14 residues long. From germline, CDR1 is SGHVS and CDR2 FNYEAQ. CDR3 protein: CASSLTGGGYGYTF. In nucleotides, the CDR3 is TGTGCCAGCAGCCTAACCGGGGGCGGCTATGGCTACACCTTC.